The 13 T cell receptor beta chains below all came from one sample that was sequenced in a study of cytotoxic CD8 clonotypes in ibrutinib-treated CLL (dated by TCRdb to 2020 to 2022). The time point tag for this specimen amounts to: approximately 25 months on ibrutinib. Libraries were built with the immunoSEQ multiplex PCR assay. TCRdb mirrors the immuneACCESS table, restricted to in-frame sequences. Some clones are absent from its copies; in checked studies, under half trace to an unresolved V gene, and the reason for the others is unknown. Across this sample there are about 200,000 clones, with over 60% seen only once. 10% to 15% of the sample is held by the ten biggest clonotypes. The sequencing used PBMCs, collected after 24 months of ibrutinib treatment. The receptors shown here come from a human donor with chronic lymphocytic leukemia.

In the case of this clone: One junction end disagrees with the germline gene, perhaps due to a read error. The chain uses TRBV7-9 and TRBJ2-1; 11 nucleotides line up with TRBD2. CDR1 is SEHNR, CDR2 FQNEAQ, per germline (reference sequence). The CDR3 is made up of 16 amino acids. The CDR3: CASSLRTSGFYNEQFF. CDR3 in DNA: TGTGCTAGCAGCCTCAGGACTAGCGGGTTCTACAATGAGCAGTTCTTC.

The chain has TRBV7-8 and TRBJ1-1; maybe TRBD1 (5 bases). Germline V gene data show CDR1 as SGHVS and CDR2 as FQNEAQ. The V end was cut by 8 bases, the J end by 1 base, with 11 bases between. This CDR3 comprises 13 residues. The CDR3 DNA sequence: TGTGCCAGCCCACCCGGACAGAACACTGAAGCTTTCTTT. Translation gives CASPPGQNTEAFF.

The count of this clone is one. V and J are TRBV9 and TRBJ2-7, with 10 bases lining up with TRBD2. This CDR3 comprises 13 residues. Trimming at V came to 2 bases and at J to 10 bases, leaving 6 bases not matched to a gene. Germline V gene data show CDR1 as SGDLS and CDR2 as YYNGEE. CDR3 nucleotide sequence: TGTGCCAGCAGCGTTAGCGGGAGGTCGGACCAGTACTTC. Translation gives CASSVSGRSDQYF.

Notes on this clone: At one boundary the junction diverges from the germline segment, which might be a read error. CDR3: CASSYGQEYQETQYF. The CDR3 nucleotides read TGTGCTAGCAGCTACGGACAGGAGTACCAAGAGACCCAGTACTTC. The chain recombines TRBV7-7 with TRBJ2-5, with 7 bases fitting TRBD1. Per the germline V gene, CDR1 is SSHAT and CDR2 is FNYEAQ (reference sequence). The CDR3 is made up of 15 amino acids.

The chain couples TRBV5-1 to TRBJ1-1, with 7 bases that match TRBD1. Germline values: CDR1 SGHRS, CDR2 YFSETQ. The V segment lost 4 bases and the J segment 1 base; nucleotides outside the gene matches: 4. This CDR3 region has 14 residues. Here the CDR3 DNA reads TGCGCCAGCAGCGCGGACAGGTCGAACACTGAAGCTTTCTTT. This sequence encodes CASSADRSNTEAFF.

This clone occurred a few times. The rearrangement uses TRBV11-2 and TRBJ2-3; D possibly corresponds to TRBD2 (6 bases). Looked up from germline, CDR1 is SGHAT and CDR2 is FQNNGV. The CDR3 covers 14 residues. Trimming pared 3 bases from V and 0 bases from J, leaving 7 bases between. The CDR3 nucleotides are TGTGCCAGCAGCTTTAGCGGTAGCACAGATACGCAGTATTTT. Translated, it gives CASSFSGSTDTQYF.

The chain has TRBV5-1 and TRBJ1-4, with a weak D call TRBD1 (5 bases). Germline CDR1 and CDR2: SGHRS and YFSETQ. Trimming stripped 4 bases from V and 2 bases from J, with 18 bases between. CDR3 size: 17 residues. The CDR3 is CASSPVAGLATNEKLFF. The CDR3 region has the DNA TGCGCCAGCAGCCCCGTGGCAGGGCTTGCGACTAATGAAAAACTGTTTTTT.

V usage is TRBV4-3 and J usage is TRBJ2-7, with D possibly being TRBD1 or TRBD2 (6 bases each). Trimming removed 1 base at V and 1 base at J, with 14 bases between. CDR1 and CDR2 (germline): LGHNA, YSLEER. The CDR3 loop spans 16 amino acids. CDR3 region: CASSQGRQGRSYEQYF. The CDR3 nucleotides read TGCGCCAGCAGCCAAGGACGGCAGGGGAGGTCCTACGAGCAGTACTTC.

The gene calls are TRBV5-1 and TRBJ2-3, with TRBD2 matching 9 bases. This CDR3 has 13 residues. Per the germline V gene, CDR1 is SGHRS and CDR2 is YFSETQ. The trim removed 7 bases at V and 3 bases at J, leaving 3 bases unmatched. The CDR3, as DNA: TGCGCCAGCGGACTAGCGTTAACAGATACGCAGTATTTT. The encoded protein is CASGLALTDTQYF.

Here the CDR3 reads CASSQVLAGGYGELFF. CDR3 DNA: TGTGCCAGCAGCCAAGTGCTAGCGGGAGGCTACGGGGAGCTGTTTTTT. The V and J genes are TRBV4-2 and TRBJ2-2; 11 positions agree with TRBD2. CDR3 length: 16 amino acids. The J segment lost 7 bases and the V segment lost 1 base, leaving 5 bases of the junction unmatched. Germline lookup yields CDR1 LGHNA and CDR2 YNFKEQ.

The chain employs TRBV5-1 and TRBJ2-7, with TRBD2 matching over 15 bases. The J segment lost 5 bases and the V segment lost 4 bases, leaving 13 bases of the junction unmatched. The CDR3 is 18 residues long. CDR1 and CDR2 (germline): SGHRS, YFSETQ. CDR3 region: CASSDLMGTSGRLNEQYF. The CDR3 bases are TGCGCCAGCAGCGACCTGATGGGGACTAGCGGGAGGCTGAACGAGCAGTACTTC.

CDR3 in DNA: TGTGCCAGCAGCTTTCGGACGCAAGTCAGTACCGGGGAGCTGTTTTTT. Encoded protein: CASSFRTQVSTGELFF. The V call is TRBV7-8, the J call TRBJ2-2, with unresolved D. The CDR3 totals 16 residues. CDR1 SGHVS and CDR2 FQNEAQ come from the germline V gene. V was cut by 3 bases and J by 5 bases, with 16 bases left in between.

This clone has a handful of counts. V gene TRBV28 combines with J gene TRBJ2-7, with 8 bases matching TRBD1. This CDR3 comprises 14 residues. With 2 bases clipped from V and 5 bases from J, the junction kept 5 bases outside the gene matches. Germline-derived CDR1 and CDR2 are MDHEN and SYDVKM. CDR3 amino acids: CASSLPQGADEQYF. In DNA form, the CDR3 reads TGTGCCAGCAGTTTACCCCAGGGGGCAGACGAGCAGTACTTC.